This passage covers 8 T cell receptor beta chains from one sample sequenced in a study of technical replicates of blood from a handful of donors. Using immunoSEQ multiplex PCR, the repertoire was profiled, and TCRdb retains in-frame clones only, with some absent. The sample has about 87,000 clones, about 95% seen once. The sample was T cells isolated from PBMCs. The receptors were sampled from a human donor in good health.

The chain is built from TRBV7-3 and TRBJ2-3, with 10 bases identical to TRBD2. V dropped 4 bases and J dropped 3; count of bases not matched to a gene: 4. Per the germline V gene, CDR1 is SGHTA and CDR2 is FQGTGA. The CDR3 runs 15 residues. The CDR3 loop reads CASSSTSGVTDTQYF. CDR3 sequence (DNA): TGTGCCAGCAGCTCCACTAGCGGGGTGACAGATACGCAGTATTTT.

This chain links TRBV6-5 with TRBJ2-3, with 9 bases matching TRBD2. Germline V gene sequence: CDR1 MNHEY, CDR2 SVGAGI. The V and J ends lost 4 bases and 5 bases, in that order; junction bases with no gene match: 10. The CDR3 has 16 amino acids. CDR3 amino acids: CASSSWTSAKRDTQYF. CDR3 sequence (DNA): TGTGCCAGCAGTTCCTGGACTAGCGCCAAGCGAGATACGCAGTATTTT.

This chain uses TRBV27 with TRBJ1-2, with 7 bases matching TRBD1. The germline V gene has CDR1 MNHEY and CDR2 SMNVEV (reference sequence). Trimming at V came to 3 bases and at J to 2 bases, leaving 9 bases not matched to a gene. CDR3 size: 16 residues. The CDR3: CASSFLDRASNYGYTF. Written as DNA, the CDR3 is TGTGCCAGCAGTTTTCTAGACAGGGCTTCCAACTATGGCTACACCTTC.

The chain links TRBV6-5 to TRBJ2-5; D gene ambiguous. The CDR3 consists of 14 residues. CDR1 and CDR2 from the germline V gene are MNHEY and SVGAGI. Between the trimmed V and J ends, which lost 5 bases and 0 bases, there was a span of 10 bases. The CDR3 DNA is TGTGCCAGCAGTATTGGCAGTCACCAAGAGACCCAGTACTTC. Its protein product is CASSIGSHQETQYF.

V is TRBV30 and J is TRBJ2-1, with D possibly matching TRBD2 (6 bases). Germline V CDR1 and CDR2: GTSNPN, SVGIG (reference sequence). The CDR3 length is 14 residues. The ends were cut back, 4 bases at V and 9 bases at J, with 19 bases in the middle. The chain's CDR3 is CAWISTSWPSEQFF. The CDR3 DNA reads TGTGCCTGGATAAGTACTAGCTGGCCTAGTGAGCAGTTCTTC.

The J gene is TRBJ2-7, the V gene TRBV7-2; D is unresolved. Trimming pared 3 bases from V and 4 bases from J, leaving 10 bases between. CDR1 is SGHTA and CDR2 is FQGNSA in the germline V gene. The CDR3 sequence is 13 residues long. This CDR3 reads CASSFVSSYEQYF. CDR3 bases: TGTGCCAGCAGCTTCGTTTCTTCGTACGAGCAGTACTTC. The variable domain in full, with the rest retrieved from reference TRBV7-2 and TRBJ2-7, is GAGVSQSPSNKVTEKGKDVELRCDPISGHTALYWYRQSLGQGLEFLIYFQGNSAPDKSGLPSDRFSAERTGGSVSTLTIQRTQQEDSAVYLCASSFVSSYEQYFGPGTRLTVT.

The chain uses TRBV5-1 and TRBJ2-7; 7 bases are a match to TRBD2. This CDR3 has 12 amino acids. The trim removed 5 bases at V and 6 bases at J, leaving 5 bases unmatched. The germline CDR1 and CDR2 sequences are SGHRS and YFSETQ. The chain's CDR3 is CASRETSPEQYF. Written as DNA, the CDR3 is TGCGCCAGCAGGGAGACTAGCCCCGAGCAGTACTTC.

The V call is TRBV7-6, the J call TRBJ1-2; 7 nucleotides line up with TRBD1. Germline-derived CDR1 and CDR2 are SGHVS and FNYEAQ. This CDR3 comprises 15 residues. J lost 4 bases, V lost 2 bases, and 7 bases had no gene match. The CDR3 DNA sequence: TGTGCCAGCAGCTTAAGTACAGGGGACTTCTATGGCTACACCTTC. It specifies CASSLSTGDFYGYTF.